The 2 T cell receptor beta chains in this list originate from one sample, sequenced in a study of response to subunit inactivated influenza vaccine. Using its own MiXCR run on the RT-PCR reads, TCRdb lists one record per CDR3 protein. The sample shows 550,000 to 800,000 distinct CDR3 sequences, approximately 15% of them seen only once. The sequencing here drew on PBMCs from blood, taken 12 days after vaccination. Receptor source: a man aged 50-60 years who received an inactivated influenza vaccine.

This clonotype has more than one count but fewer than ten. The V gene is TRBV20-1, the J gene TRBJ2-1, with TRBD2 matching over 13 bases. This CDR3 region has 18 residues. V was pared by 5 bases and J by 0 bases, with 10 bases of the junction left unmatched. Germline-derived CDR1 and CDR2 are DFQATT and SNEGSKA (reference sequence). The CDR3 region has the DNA TGCAGTGCTCCCCCGGGACTAGCGGGGTTTGGCTCCTACAATGAGCAGTTCTTC. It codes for CSAPPGLAGFGSYNEQFF.

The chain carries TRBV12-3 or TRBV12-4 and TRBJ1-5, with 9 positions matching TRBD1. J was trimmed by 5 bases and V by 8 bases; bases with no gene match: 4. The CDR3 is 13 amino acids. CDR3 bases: TGTGCCAGCCGACAGGGGGGCCATCAGCCCCAGCATTTT. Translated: CASRQGGHQPQHF.